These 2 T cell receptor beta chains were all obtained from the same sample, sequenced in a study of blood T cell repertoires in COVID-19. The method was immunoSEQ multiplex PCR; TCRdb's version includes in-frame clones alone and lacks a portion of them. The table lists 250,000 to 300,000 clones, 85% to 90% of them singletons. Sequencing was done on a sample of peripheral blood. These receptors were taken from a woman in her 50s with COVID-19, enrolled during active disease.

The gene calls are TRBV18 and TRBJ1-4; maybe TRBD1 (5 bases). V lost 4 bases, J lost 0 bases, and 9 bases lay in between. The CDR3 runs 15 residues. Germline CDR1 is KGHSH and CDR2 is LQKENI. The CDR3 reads CASSLDRATNEKLFF. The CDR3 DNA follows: TGTGCCAGCTCACTCGACAGAGCAACTAATGAAAAACTGTTTTTT. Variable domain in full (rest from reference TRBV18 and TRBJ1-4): NAGVMQNPRHLVRRRGQEARLRCSPMKGHSHVYWYRQLPEEGLKFMVYLQKENIIDESGMPKERFSAEFPKEGPSILRIQQVVRGDSAAYFCASSLDRATNEKLFFGSGTQLSVL.

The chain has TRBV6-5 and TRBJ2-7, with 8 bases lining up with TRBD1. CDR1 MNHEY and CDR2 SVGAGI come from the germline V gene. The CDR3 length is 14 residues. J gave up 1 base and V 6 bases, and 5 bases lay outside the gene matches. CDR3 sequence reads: CASRSRDRSYEQYF. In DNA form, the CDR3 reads TGTGCCAGCAGATCCCGGGACAGGTCCTACGAGCAGTACTTC.